Listed below are T cell receptor beta chains from one sample, sequenced in a study of blood T cell repertoires in COVID-19. The assay was immunoSEQ multiplex PCR, and TCRdb's table has in-frame clones only and misses some. The profile shows nearly 85,000 clones, approximately 82% of them singletons. The sequenced material came from peripheral blood. The receptors here all came from a woman in her sixties with acute or convalescent COVID-19. CDR3s include the opening cysteine and the closing phenylalanine or tryptophan. The D gene is left open where the match is weak. Some rows have no size entry. The others give once, few or many, or a class for an expanded clone.

D	V	J	size	DNA	CDR3
.	TRBV5-5	TRBJ1-6	.	TGTGCCAGCAGCTTGGTGCGTGGAGGGATGGCTTCACCCCTCCACTTT	CASSLVRGGMASPLHF
TRBD1	TRBV23-1	TRBJ1-6	.	TGCGCCAGCAGTCACCCCGACAGGGTTTCACCCCTCCACTTT	CASSHPDRVSPLHF
.	TRBV4-1	TRBJ2-3	.	TGCGCCAGCAGCCAAGGGCGCACAGATACGCAGTATTTT	CASSQGRTDTQYF
.	TRBV6-5	TRBJ2-5	.	TGTGCCAGCAGTTACTCGTGGCAGATACAAGAGACCCAGTACTTC	CASSYSWQIQETQYF
.	TRBV5-1	TRBJ2-2	.	TGCGCCAGCAGCCTATTACAGGGGAACACCGGGGAGCTGTTTTTT	CASSLLQGNTGELFF
TRBD1	TRBV5-3	TRBJ1-2	.	TGTGCCAGAAGCTGGGAAGACAGGGATCACTATGGCTACACCTTC	CARSWEDRDHYGYTF
.	TRBV29-1	TRBJ1-4	once	TGCAGCGTTGGACTCAATAATGAAAAACTGTTTTTT	CSVGLNNEKLFF
TRBD1	TRBV6-2/TRBV6-3	TRBJ1-1	.	TGTGCCAGCAGTTACTTGACAGGGGGGAACACTGAAGCTTTCTTT	CASSYLTGGNTEAFF
TRBD1	TRBV25-1	TRBJ1-5	few	TGTGCCAGCAGTGAACCCGACAGGGGACCGGATCAGCCCCAGCATTTT	CASSEPDRGPDQPQHF
.	TRBV2	TRBJ1-3	.	TGTGCCAGCAGTGGGGCGGGGGGTCTTGGAAACACCATATATTTT	CASSGAGGLGNTIYF
.	TRBV5-1	TRBJ2-1	.	TGCGCCAGCAGCTCCTTACAGCTAAATGAGCAGTTCTTC	CASSSLQLNEQFF
.	TRBV12-3/TRBV12-4	TRBJ1-2	.	TGTGCCAGCAGTTTATGGGGGCCAGGAGGCTACACCTTC	CASSLWGPGGYTF
TRBD2	TRBV5-1	TRBJ2-7	.	TGCGCCAGCAGCTTAGCGGGAGGCCCCCTGCGAGAGCAGTACTTC	CASSLAGGPLREQYF
.	TRBV30	TRBJ2-4	.	TGTGCCTGGAGTGTAGCAGGGGAAAACATTCAGTACTTC	CAWSVAGENIQYF
TRBD1	TRBV3-1/TRBV3-2	TRBJ1-6	.	TGTGCCAGCAGCGCCCGGGACAGGGCTTCACCCCTCCACTTT	CASSARDRASPLHF
.	TRBV30	TRBJ1-2	.	TGTGCCTGGACCCCCCTCACTCCGACTCACTATGGCTACACCTTC	CAWTPLTPTHYGYTF
TRBD1	TRBV19	TRBJ2-3	once	TGTGCCAGTAGAACAGGGGGCCACAGTGCAGATACGCAGTATTTT	CASRTGGHSADTQYF
.	TRBV11-3	TRBJ2-1	few	TGTGCCAGCAGCTCAACGCGGGCTTACAATGAGCAGTTCTTC	CASSSTRAYNEQFF
.	TRBV5-1	TRBJ2-1	.	TGCGCCAGCAGCTTGGAGCAGGGGCTCGACAATGAGCAGTTCTTC	CASSLEQGLDNEQFF
TRBD1	TRBV20-1	TRBJ1-2	once	TGCAGTGCTAGTCGGGACAGGGGGAGTCATGGCTACACCTTC	CSASRDRGSHGYTF
.	TRBV11-1	TRBJ2-1	.	TGTGCCAGCAGCCCGTACTACAATGAGCAGTTCTTC	CASSPYYNEQFF
.	TRBV29-1	TRBJ2-1	.	TGCAGCGTTGAAGATGGGGGGATGCGGTACAATGAGCAGTTCTTC	CSVEDGGMRYNEQFF
.	TRBV10-3	TRBJ2-7	.	TGTGCCATCAGTGAATCGGACGAGCAGTACTTC	CAISESDEQYF
TRBD1	TRBV6-5	TRBJ1-1	.	TGTGCCAGCAGCCCATCAGGGGGATCCACTGAAGCTTTCTTT	CASSPSGGSTEAFF
.	TRBV7-8	TRBJ1-3	.	TGTGCCAGCAGCTTAGTAGGACCCCGCTCCCAGGGGGGAAACACCATATATTTT	CASSLVGPRSQGGNTIYF
.	TRBV19	TRBJ2-5	.	TGTGCCAGTAGTATGATGAGAGGGGAGACCCAGTACTTC	CASSMMRGETQYF
.	TRBV19	TRBJ1-2	.	TGTGCCAGTAGTATAGATCGGGGTAACTATGGCTACACCTTC	CASSIDRGNYGYTF
.	TRBV6-1	TRBJ2-1	.	TGTGCCAGCAGTGAGCTTGGGTCGCGGGCGGTCAATGAGCAGTTCTTC	CASSELGSRAVNEQFF
TRBD2	TRBV6-4	TRBJ2-3	.	TGTGCCAGCAGTGATGAGGGCGGGAGTGGGTCAGATACGCAGTATTTT	CASSDEGGSGSDTQYF
.	TRBV4-3	TRBJ2-3	.	TGCGCCAGCAGCCCCGGAGGGGCAGTCTCGGGGGCAGATACGCAGTATTTT	CASSPGGAVSGADTQYF
TRBD1	TRBV7-2	TRBJ1-4	.	TGTGCCAGCAGCCCAGGGGACAGCGTTAATGAAAAACTGTTTTTT	CASSPGDSVNEKLFF
TRBD2	TRBV11-3	TRBJ2-1	.	TGTGCCAGCAGCCCGCTCGATTTAGCGGGAGGCCGAGCCCGGCTTGAGCAGTTCTTC	CASSPLDLAGGRARLEQFF
TRBD1	TRBV27	TRBJ1-5	.	TGTGCCAGCAGTCATACTCTAGGGACAGCCCGCGGCAATCAGCCCCAGCATTTT	CASSHTLGTARGNQPQHF
.	TRBV7-8	TRBJ2-7	.	TGTGCCAGCAGCTTAACCCCGGACAGCAGACACGAGCAGTACTTC	CASSLTPDSRHEQYF
TRBD1	TRBV19	TRBJ2-7	.	TGTGCCAGTAGTGACAGGGGTTACGAGCAGTACTTC	CASSDRGYEQYF
.	TRBV23-1	TRBJ1-2	.	TGCGCCAGCAGTCCCAGGGTATCGGGCTATGGCTACACCTTC	CASSPRVSGYGYTF
TRBD2	TRBV11-2	TRBJ2-7	.	TGTGCCAGCAGCTTCCCCAGCGGGGGCTCCTCCGAGCAGTACTTC	CASSFPSGGSSEQYF
.	TRBV6-5	TRBJ1-2	few	TGTGCCAGCAGGTCACAGGGTCGCTCTAACTATGGCTACACCTTC	CASRSQGRSNYGYTF
TRBD2	TRBV4-2	TRBJ2-3	.	TGTGCCAGCAGCATCTCTTTTAGAAGGAGCGGGAGTACTGGTACGCAGTATTTT	CASSISFRRSGSTGTQYF
.	TRBV5-4	TRBJ2-5	once	TGTGCCAGCAGCTTGGCCCGAGTAGGCGGAGAGACCCAGTACTTC	CASSLARVGGETQYF
.	TRBV13	TRBJ2-7	.	TGTGCCAGCAGCTTCGACAGCTACAAGGGCGAGCAGTACTTC	CASSFDSYKGEQYF